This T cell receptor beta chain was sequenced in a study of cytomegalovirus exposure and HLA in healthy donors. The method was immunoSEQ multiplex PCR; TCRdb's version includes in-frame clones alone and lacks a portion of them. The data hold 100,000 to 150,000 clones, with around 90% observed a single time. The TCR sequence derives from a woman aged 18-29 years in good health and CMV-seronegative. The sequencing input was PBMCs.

The CDR3: CAWSFNRVGYTF. CDR3 bases: TGTGCCTGGAGTTTCAACAGGGTCGGCTACACCTTC. The chain links TRBV30 to TRBJ1-2, with D perhaps TRBD1 (6 bases). Germline V gene sequence: CDR1 GTSNPN, CDR2 SVGIG (reference sequence). This CDR3 comprises 12 residues. Trimming shortened V by 2 bases and J by 8 bases, and 12 bases separated the two germline ends.